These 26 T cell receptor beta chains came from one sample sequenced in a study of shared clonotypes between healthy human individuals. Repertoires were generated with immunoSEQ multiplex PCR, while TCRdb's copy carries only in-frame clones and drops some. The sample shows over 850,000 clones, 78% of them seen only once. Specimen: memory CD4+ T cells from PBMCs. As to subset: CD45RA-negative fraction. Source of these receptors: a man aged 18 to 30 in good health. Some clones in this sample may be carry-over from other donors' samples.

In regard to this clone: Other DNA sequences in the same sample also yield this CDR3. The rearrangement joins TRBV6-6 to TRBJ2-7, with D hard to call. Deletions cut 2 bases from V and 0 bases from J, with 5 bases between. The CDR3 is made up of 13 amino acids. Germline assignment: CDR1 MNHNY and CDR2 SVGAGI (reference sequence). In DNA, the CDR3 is TGTGCCAGCAGTTACGGGAACTCCTACGAGCAGTACTTC. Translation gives CASSYGNSYEQYF.

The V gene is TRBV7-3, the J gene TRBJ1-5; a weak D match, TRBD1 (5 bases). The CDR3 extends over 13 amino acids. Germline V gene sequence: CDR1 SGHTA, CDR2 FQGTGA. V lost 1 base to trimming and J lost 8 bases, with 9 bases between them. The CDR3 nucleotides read TGTGCCAGCAGCTTAAACAGGTTGGAGCCCCAGCATTTT. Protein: CASSLNRLEPQHF.

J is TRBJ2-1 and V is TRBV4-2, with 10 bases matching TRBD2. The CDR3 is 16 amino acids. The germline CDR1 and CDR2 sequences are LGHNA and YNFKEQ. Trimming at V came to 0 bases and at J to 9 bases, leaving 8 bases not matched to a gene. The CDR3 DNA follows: TGTGCCAGCAGCCAAGATCGTCTAGCGGGAGTGGGTGAGCAGTTCTTC. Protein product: CASSQDRLAGVGEQFF.

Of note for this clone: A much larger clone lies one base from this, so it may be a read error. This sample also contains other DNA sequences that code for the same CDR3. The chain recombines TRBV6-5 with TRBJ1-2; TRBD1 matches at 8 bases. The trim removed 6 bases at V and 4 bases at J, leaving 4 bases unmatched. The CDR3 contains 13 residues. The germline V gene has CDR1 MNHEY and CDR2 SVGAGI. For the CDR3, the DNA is TGTGCCAGCAGCCGACAGGGGACCTATGGCTACACCTTC. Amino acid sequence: CASSRQGTYGYTF.

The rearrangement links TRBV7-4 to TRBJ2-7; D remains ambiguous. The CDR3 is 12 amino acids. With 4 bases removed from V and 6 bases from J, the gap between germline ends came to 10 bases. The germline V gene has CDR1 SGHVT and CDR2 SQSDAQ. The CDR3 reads CASSWSLSEQYF. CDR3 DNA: TGTGCCAGCAGCTGGTCTCTTTCCGAGCAGTACTTC. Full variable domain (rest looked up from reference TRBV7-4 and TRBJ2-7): GAGVSQSPRYKVAKRGRDVALRCDSISGHVTLYWYRQTLGQGSEVLTYSQSDAQRDKSGRPSGRFSAERPERSVSTLKIQRTEQGDSAVYLCASSWSLSEQYFGPGTRLTVT.

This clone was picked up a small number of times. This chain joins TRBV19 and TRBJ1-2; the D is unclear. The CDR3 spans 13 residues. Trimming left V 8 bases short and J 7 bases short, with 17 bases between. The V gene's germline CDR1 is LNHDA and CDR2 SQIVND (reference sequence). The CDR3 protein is CASRGREGRGYTF. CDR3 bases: TGTGCCAGTCGGGGAAGGGAAGGACGTGGCTACACCTTC.

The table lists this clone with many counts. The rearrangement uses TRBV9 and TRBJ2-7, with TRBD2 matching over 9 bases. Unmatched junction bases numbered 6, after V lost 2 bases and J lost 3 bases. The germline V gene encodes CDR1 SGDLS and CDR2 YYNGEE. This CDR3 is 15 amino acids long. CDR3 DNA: TGTGCCAGCAGCGTGGGAGCGGGAGGTCACTACGAGCAGTACTTC. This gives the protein CASSVGAGGHYEQYF.

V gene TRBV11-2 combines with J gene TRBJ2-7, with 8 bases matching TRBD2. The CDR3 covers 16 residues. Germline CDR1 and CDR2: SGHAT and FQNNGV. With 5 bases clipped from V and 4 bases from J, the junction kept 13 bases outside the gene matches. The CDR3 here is CASSPRHGLALYEQYF. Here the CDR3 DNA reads TGTGCCAGCAGCCCAAGACATGGACTAGCTCTTTACGAGCAGTACTTC. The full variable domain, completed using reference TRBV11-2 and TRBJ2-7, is EAGVAQSPRYKIIEKRQSVAFWCNPISGHATLYWYQQILGQGPKLLIQFQNNGVVDDSQLPKDRFSAERLKGVDSTLKIQPAKLEDSAVYLCASSPRHGLALYEQYFGPGTRLTVT.

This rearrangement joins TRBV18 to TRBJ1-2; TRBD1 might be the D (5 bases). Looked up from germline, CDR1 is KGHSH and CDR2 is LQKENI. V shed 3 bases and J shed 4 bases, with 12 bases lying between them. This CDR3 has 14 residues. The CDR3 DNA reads TGTGCCAGCTCACCGCAACCCACAGGCTATGGCTACACCTTC. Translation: CASSPQPTGYGYTF.

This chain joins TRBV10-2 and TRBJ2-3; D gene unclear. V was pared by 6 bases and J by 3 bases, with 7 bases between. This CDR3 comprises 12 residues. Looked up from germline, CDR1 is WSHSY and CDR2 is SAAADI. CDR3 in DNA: TGCGCCAGCAGCGCAGAAACAGATACGCAGTATTTT. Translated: CASSAETDTQYF.

CDR3 protein: CASSLFGSEEAFF. The CDR3 DNA is TGTGCCAGCAGCTTGTTTGGCTCCGAGGAAGCTTTCTTT. The chain combines TRBV5-5 with TRBJ1-1; D gene unclear. CDR3 length equals 13 residues. Per the germline V gene, CDR1 is SGHKS and CDR2 is YYEKEE (reference sequence). Trimming left V 1 base short and J 8 bases short, with 12 bases between.

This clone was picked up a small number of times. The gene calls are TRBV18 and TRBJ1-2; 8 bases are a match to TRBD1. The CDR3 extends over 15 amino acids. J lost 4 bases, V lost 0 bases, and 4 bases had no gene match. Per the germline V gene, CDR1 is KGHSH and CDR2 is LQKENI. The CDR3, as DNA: TGTGCCAGCTCACCACCGGGACAGGCGGGCTATGGCTACACCTTC. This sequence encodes CASSPPGQAGYGYTF.

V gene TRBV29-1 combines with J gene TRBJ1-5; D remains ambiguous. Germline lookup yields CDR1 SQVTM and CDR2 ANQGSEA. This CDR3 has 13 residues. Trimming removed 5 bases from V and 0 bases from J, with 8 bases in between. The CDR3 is CSVSENSNQPQHF. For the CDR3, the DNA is TGCAGCGTTTCAGAAAATAGCAATCAGCCCCAGCATTTT. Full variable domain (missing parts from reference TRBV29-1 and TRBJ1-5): SAVISQKPSRDICQRGTSLTIQCQVDSQVTMMFWYRQQPGQSLTLIATANQGSEATYESGFVIDKFPISRPNLTFSTLTVSNMSPEDSSIYLCSVSENSNQPQHFGDGTRLSIL.

CDR3 in amino acids: CASSLASGQSRQFF. The CDR3 region has the DNA TGTGCCAGCAGCTTAGCCTCGGGGCAGTCACGGCAGTTCTTC. The V and J genes are TRBV11-3 and TRBJ2-1; either TRBD1 or TRBD2 may supply D (5 bases each). The CDR3 sequence is 14 residues long. Germline CDR1 reads SGHNT; CDR2 reads YENEEA. Trimming shortened V by 1 base and J by 12 bases, and 16 bases separated the two germline ends.

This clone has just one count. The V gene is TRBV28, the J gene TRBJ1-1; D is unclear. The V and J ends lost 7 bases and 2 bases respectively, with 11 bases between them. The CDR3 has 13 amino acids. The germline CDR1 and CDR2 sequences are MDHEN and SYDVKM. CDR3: CASTPNSNTEAFF. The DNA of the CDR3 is TGTGCCAGCACCCCCAACAGCAACACTGAAGCTTTCTTT. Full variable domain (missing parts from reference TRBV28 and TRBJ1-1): DVKVTQSSRYLVKRTGEKVFLECVQDMDHENMFWYRQDPGLGLRLIYFSYDVKMKEKGDIPEGYSVSREKKERFSLILESASTNQTSMYLCASTPNSNTEAFFGQGTRLTVV.

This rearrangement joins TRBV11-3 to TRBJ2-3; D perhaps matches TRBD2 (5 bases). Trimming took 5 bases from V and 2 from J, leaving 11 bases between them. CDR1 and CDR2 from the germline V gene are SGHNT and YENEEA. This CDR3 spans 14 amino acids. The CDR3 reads CASSHSGPTDTQYF. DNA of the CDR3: TGTGCCAGCAGCCACAGCGGACCCACAGATACGCAGTATTTT.

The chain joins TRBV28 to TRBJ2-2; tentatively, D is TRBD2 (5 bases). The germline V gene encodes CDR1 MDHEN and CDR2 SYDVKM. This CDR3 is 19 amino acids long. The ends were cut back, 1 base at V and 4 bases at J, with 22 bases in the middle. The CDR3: CASSLYSTTREYFTGELFF. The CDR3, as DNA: TGTGCCAGCAGTTTATATTCCACAACCCGGGAATACTTCACCGGGGAGCTGTTTTTT.

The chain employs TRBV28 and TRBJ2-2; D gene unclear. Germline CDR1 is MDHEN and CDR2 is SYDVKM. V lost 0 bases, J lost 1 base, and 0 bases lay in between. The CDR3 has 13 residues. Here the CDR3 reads CASSLWNTGELFF. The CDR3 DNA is TGTGCCAGCAGTTTATGGAACACCGGGGAGCTGTTTTTT.

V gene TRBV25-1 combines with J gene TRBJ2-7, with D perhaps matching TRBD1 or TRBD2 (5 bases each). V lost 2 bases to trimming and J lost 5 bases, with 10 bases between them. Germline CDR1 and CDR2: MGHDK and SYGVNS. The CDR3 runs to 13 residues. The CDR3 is CASSEGGKHEQYF. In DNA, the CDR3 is TGTGCCAGCAGTGAAGGGGGTAAGCACGAGCAGTACTTC.

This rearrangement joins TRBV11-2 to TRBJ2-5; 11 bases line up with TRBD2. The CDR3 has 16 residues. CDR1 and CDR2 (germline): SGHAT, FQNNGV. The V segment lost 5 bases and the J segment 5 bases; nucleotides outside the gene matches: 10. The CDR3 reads CASSLHGTSGVETQYF. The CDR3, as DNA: TGTGCCAGCAGCCTACATGGGACTAGCGGAGTGGAGACCCAGTACTTC.

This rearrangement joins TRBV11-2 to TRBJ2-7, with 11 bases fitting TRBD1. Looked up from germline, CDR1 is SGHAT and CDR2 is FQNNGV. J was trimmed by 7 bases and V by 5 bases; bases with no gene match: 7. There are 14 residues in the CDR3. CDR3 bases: TGTGCCAGCAGCCCCCGGACAGGGGGCAGGGAGCAGTACTTC. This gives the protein CASSPRTGGREQYF.

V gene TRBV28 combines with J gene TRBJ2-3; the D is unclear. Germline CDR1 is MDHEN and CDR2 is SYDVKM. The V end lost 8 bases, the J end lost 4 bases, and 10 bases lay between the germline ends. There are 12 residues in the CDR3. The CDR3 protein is CASVLRSDTQYF. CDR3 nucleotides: TGTGCCAGCGTCCTGAGGTCAGATACGCAGTATTTT.

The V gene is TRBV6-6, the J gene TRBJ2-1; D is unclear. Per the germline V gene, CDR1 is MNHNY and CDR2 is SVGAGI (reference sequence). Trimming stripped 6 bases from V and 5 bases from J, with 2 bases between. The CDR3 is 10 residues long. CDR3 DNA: TGTGCCAGCAGGGACAATGAGCAGTTCTTC. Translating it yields CASRDNEQFF.

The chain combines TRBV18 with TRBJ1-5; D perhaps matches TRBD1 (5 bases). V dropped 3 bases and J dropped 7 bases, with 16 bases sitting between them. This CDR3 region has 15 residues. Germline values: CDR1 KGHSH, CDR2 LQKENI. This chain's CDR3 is CASSPSFGTGQPQHF. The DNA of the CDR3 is TGTGCCAGCTCACCTAGCTTCGGGACGGGCCAGCCCCAGCATTTT.

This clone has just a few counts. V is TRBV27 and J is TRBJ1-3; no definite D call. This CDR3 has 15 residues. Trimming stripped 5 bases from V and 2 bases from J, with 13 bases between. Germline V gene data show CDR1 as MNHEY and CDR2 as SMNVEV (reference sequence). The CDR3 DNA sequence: TGTGCCAGCAGTCTTCAGGCCCCTCCTGGAAACACCATATATTTT. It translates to CASSLQAPPGNTIYF.

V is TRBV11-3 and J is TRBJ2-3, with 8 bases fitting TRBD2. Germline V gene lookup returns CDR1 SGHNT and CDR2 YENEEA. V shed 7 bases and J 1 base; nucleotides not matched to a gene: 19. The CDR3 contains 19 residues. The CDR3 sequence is CASTPAGLAGVEGTDTQYF. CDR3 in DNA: TGTGCCAGCACCCCGGCGGGGCTAGCGGGTGTGGAGGGCACAGATACGCAGTATTTT.